This T cell receptor (beta chain) was found in a study of cytomegalovirus exposure and HLA in healthy donors. Every donor was a healthy person donating bone marrow. Broader study findings: In a later analysis, HLA-associated beta chains showed higher expansion and lower generation probabilities than comparable chains. Accurate prediction of HLA-A and HLA-B alleles (for most subjects) was reportedly achieved from TCR beta sequences. A list of about 160 TCR beta chains associated with cytomegalovirus was given.

In germline, CDR1 is MGHRA, CDR2 YSYEKL. The CDR3 is made up of 15 amino acids. V dropped 4 bases and J dropped 2; count of bases not matched to a gene: 7. The study ran its PCR with 60 Vbeta and 13 Jbeta primers. The protocol was immunoSEQ multiplex PCR, while the TCRdb copy is restricted to in-frame clones and leaves out a portion. The sample includes some 240,000 clones, around 73% of them seen just once. In the case of this clone: Its cognate antigen is unknown.

J is TRBJ2-7 and V is TRBV4-1; 8 nucleotides align to TRBD1. Sequencing was performed on PBMCs. The sequence came from a male donor in good health and CMV-seronegative. Written as DNA, the CDR3 is TGCGCCAGCAGCCGAGAGGACAGGGAGACCTACGAGCAGTACTTC. Translated: CASSREDRETYEQYF.